The entry below describes one T cell receptor beta chain. This clonotype was counted at least ten times. The clone's antigen remains unknown. Within one base of it there is no much larger clone, and no base qualities were kept. This sample was included in a study of T-cell reconstitution after alpha-beta-depleted transplantation in children (dated by TCRdb to 2016 to 2017). Regarding the research as a whole: Using TCR repertoire profiling, the study quantitatively followed how T-cell immune reconstitution unfolded in children after TCRalphabeta/CD19-depleted allogeneic hematopoietic cell transplantation.

Via the germline V gene (reference sequence), CDR1 is DFQATT and CDR2 SNEGSKA. Germline trimming: 3 bases from V, 4 bases from J; junction bases outside gene matches: 6. The CDR3 starts with the cysteine, ends with the phenylalanine, and has 15 residues. CDR3 DNA is the only sequence kept; it has 45 bases, read in frame from the first base. Libraries were made using PCR. Instrument used: Illumina HiSeq 2500. TCR libraries were prepared with molecular barcoding, using unique molecular identifiers to normalize TCRbeta repertoire quantification. TCRdb took the public reads, trimmed them with fastp at Q25, ran MiXCR for clone calling and kept in-frame beta chains. Duplicate CDR3 protein sequences are folded into a single record with the most common DNA and genes. This sample comprises hundreds of thousands of distinct CDR3 sequences, roughly 17% of them detected only once. The ten largest account for 0.8% to 1.1% of the sample.

The sequencing used PBMCs from the stem cell graft donor, collected from the stem cell graft. This TCR came from a human donor who donated a stem cell graft to a child with acute myeloid leukemia. Recombination linked TRBV20-1 to TRBJ2-1, with TRBD2 identical over 10 junction bases. The DNA is as follows: TGCAGTGCTAGCCTAGCGGGGGCTATATACAATGAGCAGTTCTTC. This gives the protein CSASLAGAIYNEQFF.